The source of this T cell receptor beta chain is a study of blood T cells in healthy people across ages. A second about 7 to 11 cycle PCR used barcoded and J-beta primers. MiXCR, applied by TCRdb to the 5' RACE reads, yields one record per CDR3 protein. Of fewer than 750,000 distinct CDR3 sequences in the sample, around 52% were seen once. Findings and caveats of the study: Per-million-T-cell TCR beta diversity fell roughly linearly with age. Changes in expanded clonotypes were possibly confounded, as the CMV status of donors was unknown.

This clonotype was observed once. Its antigen remains unknown. Trimming took off 0 bases at V and 5 bases at J, with 11 bases between the two ends. Germline CDR1 is LGHNA and CDR2 is YSLEER. The CDR3 runs to 15 residues. The specimen sequenced was blood. J is TRBJ2-1 and V is TRBV4-3, with D maybe TRBD1 (7 bases). This sequence was found in a woman of 80 years or more in good health. The CDR3 bases are TGCGCCAGCAGCCAAGACCAGGGGGGTCACAATGAGCAGTTCTTC. The encoded protein is CASSQDQGGHNEQFF.